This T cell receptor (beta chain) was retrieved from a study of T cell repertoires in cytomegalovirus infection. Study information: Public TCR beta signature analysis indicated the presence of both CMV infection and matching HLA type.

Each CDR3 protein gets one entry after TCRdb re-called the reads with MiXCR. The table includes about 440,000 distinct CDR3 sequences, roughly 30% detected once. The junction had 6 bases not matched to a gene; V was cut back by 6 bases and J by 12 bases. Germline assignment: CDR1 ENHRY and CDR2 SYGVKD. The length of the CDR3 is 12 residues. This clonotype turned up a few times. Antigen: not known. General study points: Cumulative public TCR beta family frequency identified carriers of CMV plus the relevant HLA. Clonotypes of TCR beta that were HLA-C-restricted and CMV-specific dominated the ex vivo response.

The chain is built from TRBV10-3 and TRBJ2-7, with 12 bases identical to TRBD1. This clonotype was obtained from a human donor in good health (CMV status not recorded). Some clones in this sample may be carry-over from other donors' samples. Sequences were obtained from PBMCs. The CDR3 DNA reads TGTGCCATCAGCGAAGGGGACAGGGGGCCGTACTTC. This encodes CAISEGDRGPYF.